This TCR beta chain was identified in a study of OX40 agonist ivuxolimab in advanced cancers. Regarding the study as a whole: The 0.1-3.0 mg/kg partial responders had among the lowest clonal expansion.

Concerning this clone: What it binds is not known.

Sequenced by immunoSEQ multiplex PCR; TCRdb stores in-frame clones only, minus some. This table holds fewer than 50,000 clones, approximately 90% found once. Germline V gene data show CDR1 as PRHDT and CDR2 as FYEKMQ (reference sequence). CDR3 length equals 15 residues. Trimming shortened V by 0 bases and J by 2 bases, and 8 bases separated the two germline ends. The J gene is TRBJ1-5, the V gene TRBV13; D is undetermined. The sequenced sample was CD4+ or CD8+ T cells sorted from blood, obtained in a trial of the OX40 agonist ivuxolimab. The TCR was taken from an adult with an advanced solid tumor such as melanoma, head and neck, liver or kidney cancer. CDR3: CASSLGRDGNQPQHF. The CDR3 bases are TGTGCCAGCAGCTTAGGCCGAGATGGCAATCAGCCCCAGCATTTT.